The clone carrying this T cell receptor (beta chain) showed up just a few times. Germline V CDR1 and CDR2: LNHDA, SQIVND (reference sequence). This CDR3 has 13 residues. V was trimmed by 7 bases and J by 6 bases, leaving 16 bases between them. Sequencing was performed with immunoSEQ multiplex PCR; in TCRdb, only in-frame clones are kept and a portion is missing. The sample has fewer than 40,000 clones, 88% seen once; the top ten hold roughly 1.8%. The data are from a study of T cell clonotyping in hematopoietic cell transplantation. Source material: peripheral blood mononuclear cells. V and J are TRBV19 and TRBJ2-7; perhaps TRBD1 as D (5 bases). This receptor was identified in a woman in her forties in good health. Some clones in this sample may be carry-over from other donors' samples. The CDR3 nucleotides are TGTGCCAGTAACCCCGCTCAGGGCGGCGAGCAGTACTTC. Amino acids: CASNPAQGGEQYF.